These 21 T cell receptor beta chains originate from one sample sequenced in a study of cytomegalovirus exposure and HLA in healthy donors. The primer mix had 60 Vbeta and 13 Jbeta primers. Assay: immunoSEQ multiplex PCR; the TCRdb copy retains only in-frame clones and omits some. In the table there are over 100,000 clones, under 85% of which are singletons. Sequenced material: PBMCs. The receptor set was obtained from a man in his forties in good health and CMV-seronegative.

The V gene is TRBV6-5, the J gene TRBJ2-3, with D possibly TRBD2 on 6 matching bases. Germline V gives CDR1 MNHEY, CDR2 SVGAGI. The V and J ends lost 2 bases and 2 bases respectively, with 11 bases between them. The CDR3 consists of 15 residues. The chain's CDR3 is CASSYEGTVTDTQYF. CDR3 coding DNA: TGTGCCAGCAGTTACGAGGGGACTGTCACAGATACGCAGTATTTT.

This clone was detected once. The chain has TRBV18 and TRBJ2-4; D is possibly TRBD1 (6 bases). Trimming took 0 bases from V and 7 from J, leaving 13 bases between them. The V gene's germline CDR1 is KGHSH and CDR2 LQKENI. CDR3 size: 15 residues. The CDR3 reads CASSPPDQGWNIQYF. The CDR3 bases are TGTGCCAGCTCACCACCTGACCAGGGGTGGAACATTCAGTACTTC. Combining the CDR3 with reference TRBV18 and TRBJ2-4 gives the whole variable domain NAGVMQNPRHLVRRRGQEARLRCSPMKGHSHVYWYRQLPEEGLKFMVYLQKENIIDESGMPKERFSAEFPKEGPSILRIQQVVRGDSAAYFCASSPPDQGWNIQYFGAGTRLSVL.

The rearrangement links TRBV7-8 to TRBJ1-4; the D gene is possibly TRBD1 (5 bases). CDR3 length: 15 amino acids. The germline V gene encodes CDR1 SGHVS and CDR2 FQNEAQ. V shed 0 bases and J shed 8 bases, with 13 bases lying between them. Here the CDR3 DNA reads TGTGCCAGCAGCTTAGCGTTTCAGGGTATCGAAAAACTGTTTTTT. Its protein is CASSLAFQGIEKLFF.

This clone appeared once. The chain carries TRBV5-6 and TRBJ1-3; tentative D call: TRBD1 (5 bases). The V gene lost 3 bases and the J gene lost 2 bases, with 12 bases spanning the gap. The CDR3 consists of 15 residues. Germline CDR1 reads SGHDT; CDR2 reads YYEEEE. This CDR3 reads CASSWQGRAGNTIYF. The CDR3 bases are TGTGCCAGCAGCTGGCAGGGAAGAGCTGGAAACACCATATATTTT.

This chain connects TRBV29-1 to TRBJ1-3, with TRBD1 as a possible D gene (5 bases). The germline V gene encodes CDR1 SQVTM and CDR2 ANQGSEA. CDR3 size: 14 residues. Trimming shortened V by 3 bases and J by 2 bases, and 11 bases separated the two germline ends. The chain's CDR3 is CSVDAGNPGNTIYF. CDR3 DNA: TGCAGCGTTGATGCAGGGAACCCTGGAAACACCATATATTTT.

The J gene is TRBJ2-2, the V gene TRBV19; 9 bases map to TRBD1. Trimming took 7 bases from V and 6 from J; bases not matched to a gene: 6. Germline V CDR1 and CDR2: LNHDA, SQIVND (reference sequence). The CDR3 extends over 14 amino acids. The CDR3 nucleotides read TGTGCCAGTACCCCGGGACAGGGCGCCGGGGAGCTGTTTTTT. Translated, it gives CASTPGQGAGELFF. Full variable domain (rest looked up from reference TRBV19 and TRBJ2-2): DGGITQSPKYLFRKEGQNVTLSCEQNLNHDAMYWYRQDPGQGLRLIYYSQIVNDFQKGDIAEGYSVSREKKESFPLTVTSAQKNPTAFYLCASTPGQGAGELFFGEGSRLTVL.

V usage is TRBV28 and J usage is TRBJ2-7; 8 nucleotides agree with TRBD1. Unmatched junction bases numbered 12, after V lost 5 bases and J lost 9 bases. The germline gives CDR1 MDHEN, CDR2 SYDVKM. The CDR3 sequence is 14 residues long. The CDR3: CASSPPPGQGGQYF. The CDR3 DNA follows: TGTGCCAGCAGTCCGCCTCCTGGACAGGGCGGGCAGTACTTC.

The chain links TRBV2 to TRBJ1-1; no reliable D call. Germline CDR1 SNHLY, CDR2 FYNNEI. The germline V and J ends were trimmed by 6 bases and 6 bases, with 20 bases remaining between them. There are 15 residues in the CDR3. As DNA, the CDR3 is TGTGCCAGCAGACGGGGATTAAGCCCACGCGCTGAAGCTTTCTTT. This codes for CASRRGLSPRAEAFF.

The chain carries TRBV4-1 and TRBJ2-7; D call uncertain. The CDR3 is 13 amino acids. Per the germline V gene, CDR1 is MGHRA and CDR2 is YSYEKL. The V end lost 0 bases, the J end lost 4 bases, and 7 bases lay between the germline ends. CDR3 in amino acids: CASSQDPLYEQYF. For the CDR3, the DNA is TGCGCCAGCAGCCAAGATCCCCTGTACGAGCAGTACTTC.

In its sample, this clone was seen a few times. The chain uses TRBV2 and TRBJ1-2; weak D call: TRBD1 (6 bases). This CDR3 is 14 amino acids long. Deletions cut 6 bases from V and 2 bases from J, with 13 bases between. Germline CDR1 is SNHLY and CDR2 is FYNNEI. As DNA, the CDR3 is TGTGCCAGCAGCGACCGGGACACAAACTATGGCTACACCTTC. Translating gives CASSDRDTNYGYTF.

The chain combines TRBV2 with TRBJ2-7; a possible D gene is TRBD1 (6 bases). Germline CDR1 SNHLY, CDR2 FYNNEI. Trimming took 6 bases from V and 2 from J, leaving 17 bases between them. The CDR3 loop spans 15 amino acids. This CDR3 reads CASRQGTRGTYEQYF. The CDR3 region has the DNA TGTGCCAGCAGGCAAGGGACACGGGGTACCTACGAGCAGTACTTC.

The rearrangement joins TRBV9 to TRBJ1-6; 8 bases match TRBD1. V lost 5 bases to trimming and J lost 8 bases; unmatched junction nucleotides: 9. The CDR3 is made up of 15 amino acids. Per the germline V gene, CDR1 is SGDLS and CDR2 is YYNGEE. CDR3 in amino acids: CASSKVTGVDSPLHF. The CDR3, as DNA: TGTGCCAGCAGTAAAGTGACAGGGGTTGATTCACCCCTCCACTTT. The full variable domain, completed using reference TRBV9 and TRBJ1-6, is DSGVTQTPKHLITATGQRVTLRCSPRSGDLSVYWYQQSLDQGLQFLIQYYNGEERAKGNILERFSAQQFPDLHSELNLSSLELGDSALYFCASSKVTGVDSPLHFGNGTRLTVT.

V is TRBV5-8 and J is TRBJ1-4; maybe TRBD1 (5 bases). The CDR3 consists of 17 residues. In germline, CDR1 is SGHTS, CDR2 YDEGEE. V was pared by 1 base and J by 4 bases, with 17 bases between. The CDR3 DNA is TGTGCCAGCAGCTTGTTGTGGTTCCGGACAAATAATGAAAAACTGTTTTTT. This gives the protein CASSLLWFRTNNEKLFF.

CDR3 region: CASSLRGAGDTQYF. The CDR3 DNA reads TGTGCCAGCAGCTTGCGGGGGGCGGGAGATACGCAGTATTTT. The chain couples TRBV5-6 to TRBJ2-3, with D possibly being TRBD2 (7 bases). Germline-derived CDR1 and CDR2 are SGHDT and YYEEEE. The CDR3 runs 14 residues. The germline V and J ends were trimmed by 1 base and 5 bases, with 11 bases remaining between them.

This chain joins TRBV6-5 and TRBJ2-2, with D tentatively TRBD1 (5 bases). Looked up from germline, CDR1 is MNHEY and CDR2 is SVGAGI. V lost 7 bases and J lost 6, with 6 bases in between. CDR3 length equals 11 residues. The CDR3 DNA is TGTGCCAGCATAGGGGCCGGGGAGCTGTTTTTT. Its protein is CASIGAGELFF.

The chain joins TRBV19 to TRBJ2-7; 11 nucleotides line up with TRBD1. Germline V CDR1 and CDR2: LNHDA, SQIVND (reference sequence). The CDR3 covers 14 residues. J lost 3 bases, V lost 3 bases, and 1 base had no gene match. The CDR3 region is CASSIGTGGYEQYF. For the CDR3, the DNA is TGTGCCAGTAGTATTGGGACAGGGGGCTACGAGCAGTACTTC.

The rearrangement uses TRBV6-1 and TRBJ1-1; D gene unclear. Trimming left V 8 bases short and J 0 bases short, with 10 bases between. Per the germline V gene, CDR1 is MNHNS and CDR2 is SASEGT. The CDR3 sequence is 13 residues long. The CDR3 bases are TGTGCCAGCCCCCCCACAGTGAACACTGAAGCTTTCTTT. It yields the protein CASPPTVNTEAFF.

The V gene is TRBV5-1, the J gene TRBJ2-3; no clear D. V lost 5 bases, J lost 0 bases, and 13 bases lay in between. The germline CDR1 and CDR2 sequences are SGHRS and YFSETQ. The length of the CDR3 is 15 residues. The CDR3 DNA reads TGCGCCAGCAGTCTTCCAGCGAGAAGCACAGATACGCAGTATTTT. The encoded protein is CASSLPARSTDTQYF.

The table lists this clone with a count of one. The rearrangement joins TRBV18 to TRBJ1-5; 8 bases are shared with TRBD1. Looked up from germline, CDR1 is KGHSH and CDR2 is LQKENI. V was clipped by 5 bases and J by 2 bases; unmatched bases: 8. This CDR3 has 16 amino acids. The CDR3 DNA is TGTGCCAGCTCAGAAAAAGACAGGGGAGGCAATCAGCCCCAGCATTTT. Its protein product is CASSEKDRGGNQPQHF.

This clone was picked up a small number of times. The V call is TRBV5-4, the J call TRBJ2-5; 12 bases are shared with TRBD2. The J segment lost 5 bases and the V segment lost 0 bases, leaving 5 bases of the junction unmatched. The CDR3 runs to 16 residues. Germline V gene lookup returns CDR1 SGHNT and CDR2 YYREEE (reference sequence). CDR3 residues: CASSLGLAGVGETQYF. Here the CDR3 DNA reads TGTGCCAGCAGCTTGGGACTAGCGGGGGTGGGGGAGACCCAGTACTTC. Combining the CDR3 with reference TRBV5-4 and TRBJ2-5 gives the whole variable domain ETGVTQSPTHLIKTRGQQVTLRCSSQSGHNTVSWYQQALGQGPQFIFQYYREEENGRGNFPPRFSGLQFPNYSSELNVNALELDDSALYLCASSLGLAGVGETQYFGPGTRLLVL.

The CDR3 is CASSEAGPSGNTIYF. The CDR3 region has the DNA TGTGCCAGCAGCGAGGCGGGCCCCTCTGGAAACACCATATATTTT. The chain has TRBV5-5 and TRBJ1-3; D remains ambiguous. CDR1 and CDR2 from the germline V gene are SGHKS and YYEKEE (reference sequence). The CDR3 sequence is 15 residues long. With 4 bases removed from V and 0 bases from J, the gap between germline ends came to 11 bases.